The 25 T cell receptor beta chains below all came from one sample that was sequenced in a study of T cells in Graves' hyperthyroidism and ophthalmopathy (dated by TCRdb to about 2019). Library generation was performed with multiplex PCR. Sequencing used an Illumina HiSeq 2000. TCR beta CDR3 regions were amplified from RNA transcripts. The TCR CDR3 was subjected to a first round of RT-PCR using the HTBI primer set and the Qiagen OneStep RT-PCR kit. TCRdb reran the public reads through fastp at Q25 and MiXCR, keeping productive beta chains. Records with the same CDR3 protein are collapsed into one entry carrying the most frequent genes and DNA. The sample has nearly 750,000 distinct CDR3 sequences on record, roughly a third of them singletons. The ten largest account for more than 25% of the sample. The specimen was blood. The receptors were sampled from a middle-aged woman with Graves' hyperthyroidism.

The rearrangement links TRBV29-1 to TRBJ1-1, with D maybe TRBD1 (5 bases). V gave up 2 bases and J gave up 5 bases, with 12 bases separating them. The germline V gene encodes CDR1 SQVTM and CDR2 ANQGSEA. The CDR3 runs to 13 residues. This CDR3 reads CSVEMMGETEAFF. CDR3 sequence (DNA): TGCAGCGTTGAAATGATGGGGGAAACTGAAGCTTTCTTT.

A remark on this clonotype: One base away lies a much larger clone, so this may be a sequencing read error. This rearrangement joins TRBV4-3 to TRBJ2-6; a weak D match, TRBD1 (5 bases). Germline V gene sequence: CDR1 LGHNA, CDR2 YSLEER. The CDR3 runs to 15 residues. The CDR3: CASSHHSSGANVLAF. In DNA form, the CDR3 reads TGCGCCAGCAGCCATCACAGTTCTGGGGCCAACGTCCTGGCTTTC.

In this sample, this clonotype turned up many times. The chain combines TRBV9 with TRBJ2-7, with D possibly matching TRBD2 (7 bases). V dropped 3 bases and J dropped 4 bases, with 17 bases sitting between them. The CDR3 runs 15 residues. Per the germline V gene, CDR1 is SGDLS and CDR2 is YYNGEE. The CDR3 sequence is CASSDGGGPPYEQYF. CDR3 coding DNA: TGTGCCAGCAGCGATGGGGGGGGCCCACCGTACGAGCAGTACTTC.

V is TRBV29-1 and J is TRBJ1-1, with no clear D. V was pared by 4 bases and J by 4 bases, with 13 bases between. The CDR3 totals 13 residues. Germline loops: CDR1 SQVTM, CDR2 ANQGSEA. The CDR3 protein is CSVARQVSTEAFF. CDR3 bases: TGCAGCGTTGCCCGGCAGGTCAGCACTGAAGCTTTCTTT.

J is TRBJ2-7 and V is TRBV6-1; TRBD1 matches 8 bases. CDR1 and CDR2 from the germline V gene are MNHNS and SASEGT. The CDR3 runs to 17 residues. The junction had 12 bases not matched to a gene; V was cut back by 5 bases and J by 0 bases. The CDR3 here is CASSYGDADRDSYEQYF. The CDR3 bases are TGTGCCAGCAGTTACGGGGATGCGGACAGGGACTCCTACGAGCAGTACTTC.

At least ten counts were recorded for this clonotype. This chain uses TRBV15 with TRBJ1-2, with a tentative D call TRBD1 (5 bases). CDR3 size: 14 residues. V dropped 6 bases and J dropped 0 bases, with 11 bases sitting between them. CDR1 and CDR2 from the germline V gene are LNHNV and YYDKDF (reference sequence). CDR3 residues: CATSWGRTNYGYTF. CDR3 sequence (DNA): TGTGCCACCAGTTGGGGCAGAACTAACTATGGCTACACCTTC.

In regard to this clonotype: Sequence at one end of the junction differs from germline and may be a read error. The chain has TRBV7-7 and TRBJ1-1; 7 bases match TRBD1. This CDR3 is built from 18 residues. The germline gives CDR1 SSHAT, CDR2 FNYEAQ (reference sequence). The DNA for the CDR3 is TGCGCCAGCAGCCACGGTAGGGCAGGGGGACGTATGAACACTGAAGCTTTCTTT. Translated, it gives CASSHGRAGGRMNTEAFF.

This clonotype was recorded many times. The chain couples TRBV6-6 to TRBJ2-6; no definite D call. Per the germline V gene, CDR1 is MNHNY and CDR2 is SVGAGI (reference sequence). This CDR3 comprises 15 residues. V lost 5 bases and J lost 1, with 9 bases in between. The CDR3 nucleotides read TGTGCCAGCAGTGTCCGTTTGTCTGGGGCCAACGTCCTGACTTTC. Protein product: CASSVRLSGANVLTF.

This clonotype was detected a few times. The V call is TRBV19, the J call TRBJ2-2; TRBD1 matches 10 bases. Germline V gene lookup returns CDR1 LNHDA and CDR2 SQIVND (reference sequence). CDR3 length equals 14 residues. The ends lost 7 bases at V and 9 bases at J; junction bases unmatched: 8. The CDR3 loop reads CASKQTGGRRELFF. DNA for the CDR3: TGTGCCAGTAAACAGACAGGGGGCCGTCGGGAGCTGTTTTTT. The variable domain in full, completed from reference TRBV19 and TRBJ2-2, reads DGGITQSPKYLFRKEGQNVTLSCEQNLNHDAMYWYRQDPGQGLRLIYYSQIVNDFQKGDIAEGYSVSREKKESFPLTVTSAQKNPTAFYLCASKQTGGRRELFFGEGSRLTVL.

This clonotype has more than one count but fewer than ten. This chain connects TRBV6-1 to TRBJ2-6; D is perhaps TRBD2 (5 bases). The CDR3 runs to 15 residues. The V end lost 3 bases, the J end lost 0 bases, and 6 bases lay between the germline ends. In germline, CDR1 is MNHNS, CDR2 SASEGT. CDR3 bases: TGTGCCAGCAGTGACGCGGGCTCTGGGGCCAACGTCCTGACTTTC. It translates to CASSDAGSGANVLTF.

On this clonotype itself: With a much larger clone just one base away, this may be a read error. J is TRBJ2-5 and V is TRBV7-2; no clear D. This CDR3 comprises 13 residues. Germline V gene data show CDR1 as SGHTA and CDR2 as FQGNSA. In DNA form, the CDR3 reads TGTGCCAGCAGCCCCTCGGTTCCCGAGACCCAGCACTTC. Amino acid sequence: CASSPSVPETQHF.

The genes are TRBV7-8 and TRBJ2-5; 8 bases match TRBD1. Germline CDR1 is SGHVS and CDR2 is FQNEAQ. The CDR3 totals 15 residues. The ends lost 5 bases at V and 9 bases at J; junction bases unmatched: 14. The CDR3 sequence is CASSAYRGTHQPQYF. The CDR3 DNA reads TGTGCCAGCAGCGCGTACAGGGGGACGCATCAGCCCCAGTACTTC.

This clonotype was found many times. This rearrangement joins TRBV6-5 to TRBJ1-5; D gene uncertain. V dropped 8 bases and J dropped 3 bases, with 8 bases sitting between them. The CDR3 is 12 amino acids. CDR1 and CDR2 (germline): MNHEY, SVGAGI. CDR3 protein: CASQGNNQPQHF. CDR3 nucleotide sequence: TGTGCCAGCCAAGGGAACAATCAGCCCCAGCATTTT.

This clonotype was counted ten times or more. V usage is TRBV10-2 and J usage is TRBJ2-7; unclear D gene. V shed 3 bases and J shed 0 bases, with 12 bases lying between them. The germline CDR1 and CDR2 sequences are WSHSY and SAAADI. The CDR3 spans 15 residues. CDR3 nucleotides: TGCGCCAGCAGTGATACGGCGAAAAGCTCCTACGAGCAGTACTTC. It specifies CASSDTAKSSYEQYF.

Ten or more counts support this clonotype. The chain recombines TRBV2 with TRBJ2-7; TRBD2 aligns across 15 bases. The CDR3 consists of 19 residues. Germline lookup yields CDR1 SNHLY and CDR2 FYNNEI. The CDR3 DNA reads as TGTGGCTCGACTGGGCGGACTAGCGGGAGGGCCCGTTTCTCCTACGAGCAGTACTTC. This codes for CGSTGRTSGRARFSYEQYF.

J is TRBJ1-4 and V is TRBV6-6; TRBD1 matches 8 bases. The CDR3 runs 16 residues. Unmatched junction bases numbered 12, after V lost 6 bases and J lost 6 bases. Per the germline V gene, CDR1 is MNHNY and CDR2 is SVGAGI (reference sequence). CDR3 protein: CASSATGGGGDEKLFF. The CDR3 region has the DNA TGTGCCAGCAGCGCTACAGGGGGAGGGGGAGATGAAAAACTGTTTTTT.

As for this clonotype: A read error may account for a junction end that differs from germline. The chain links TRBV7-9 to TRBJ2-7; TRBD1 aligns across 7 bases. Per the germline V gene, CDR1 is SEHNR and CDR2 is FQNEAQ (reference sequence). The CDR3 totals 16 residues. CDR3 coding DNA: TGCGCCAGCAGCCAAGAACCGGGACAGCCTCCCTACGAGCAGTACTTC. It codes for CASSQEPGQPPYEQYF. Full variable domain (rest looked up from reference TRBV7-9 and TRBJ2-7): DTGVSQNPRHKITKRGQNVTFRCDPISEHNRLYWYRQTLGQGPEFLTYFQNEAQLEKSRLLSDRFSAERPKGSFSTLEIQRTEQGDSAMYLCASSQEPGQPPYEQYFGPGTRLTVT.

The CDR3 spells CASRISGELFF. DNA of the CDR3: TGTGCCAGCAGGATCTCCGGGGAGCTGTTTTTT. The chain employs TRBV12-3 or TRBV12-4 and TRBJ2-2; no firm D call. Between the trimmed V and J ends, which lost 6 bases and 6 bases, there was a span of 5 bases. The CDR3 covers 11 residues.

About this clonotype itself: This may arise from a read error, as a much more abundant clone is one base away. The CDR3 sequence is CASSWAGLVGHTF. CDR3 DNA sequence: TGTGCCAGCAGCTGGGCAGGTTTGGTAGGCCACACCTTC. The chain employs TRBV11-2 and TRBJ1-2; D gene ambiguous. The CDR3 extends over 13 amino acids. From germline, CDR1 is SGHAT and CDR2 FQNNGV. V was cut by 4 bases and J by 12 bases, with 18 bases left in between.

The V and J genes are TRBV15 and TRBJ2-7; D gene unclear. In germline, CDR1 is LNHNV, CDR2 YYDKDF (reference sequence). This CDR3 comprises 14 residues. V was trimmed by 0 bases and J by 3 bases, leaving 9 bases between them. The CDR3 DNA reads TGTGCCACCAGCAGAGATTTCGGTTACTACGAGCAGTACTTC. The encoded protein is CATSRDFGYYEQYF. Full variable domain (missing parts from reference TRBV15 and TRBJ2-7): DAMVIQNPRYQVTQFGKPVTLSCSQTLNHNVMYWYQQKSSQAPKLLFHYYDKDFNNEADTPDNFQSRRPNTSFCFLDIRSPGLGDTAMYLCATSRDFGYYEQYFGPGTRLTVT.

This clonotype was counted at least ten times. The V call is TRBV2, the J call TRBJ2-7, with D uncertain. Germline values: CDR1 SNHLY, CDR2 FYNNEI. Trimming pared 0 bases from V and 3 bases from J, leaving 6 bases between. The length of the CDR3 is 13 residues. This CDR3 is CASSEASFYEQYF. Here the CDR3 DNA reads TGTGCCAGCAGTGAAGCGAGTTTCTACGAGCAGTACTTC.

The chain is built from TRBV10-3 and TRBJ2-1; D is ambiguous. The CDR3 length is 19 residues. V lost 3 bases to trimming and J lost 0 bases, with 21 bases between them. Germline assignment: CDR1 ENHRY and CDR2 SYGVKD. Written as DNA, the CDR3 is TGTGCCATCAGTGAATCGACGGCTCTGGGTTTACCCTCCTACAATGAGCAGTTCTTC. Its protein product is CAISESTALGLPSYNEQFF.

This chain uses TRBV7-8 with TRBJ2-7, with TRBD2 matching over 8 bases. The ends lost 5 bases at V and 0 bases at J; junction bases unmatched: 12. The CDR3 has 17 residues. Germline CDR1 is SGHVS and CDR2 is FQNEAQ. The CDR3 is CASSRDTLAGSSYEQYF. In nucleotides, the CDR3 is TGTGCCAGCAGCCGAGACACTTTAGCGGGAAGCTCCTACGAGCAGTACTTC.

J is TRBJ1-1 and V is TRBV6-5; D gene uncertain. This CDR3 contains 14 residues. Germline V gives CDR1 MNHEY, CDR2 SVGAGI. V dropped 2 bases and J dropped 5 bases, with 12 bases sitting between them. The CDR3 DNA sequence: TGTGCCAGCAGTTACGGGGAGGAGAGGACTGAAGCTTTCTTT. Amino acids: CASSYGEERTEAFF.

This clonotype was observed at least ten times. J is TRBJ1-5 and V is TRBV10-3; TRBD1 might be the D (5 bases). Trimming took 0 bases from V and 6 from J, leaving 18 bases between them. This CDR3 region has 17 residues. Germline lookup yields CDR1 ENHRY and CDR2 SYGVKD. CDR3 protein: CAISESGAGDGGQPQHF. CDR3 nucleotides: TGTGCCATCAGTGAGTCTGGAGCGGGGGATGGAGGTCAGCCCCAGCATTTT.